This T cell receptor (beta chain) was retrieved from a study of cytomegalovirus exposure and HLA in healthy donors. Study-wide context: Earlier, 180 million or so T cells were analyzed, and some 120 million unique TCR beta sequences were found among them.

PCR involved 60 Vbeta and 13 Jbeta primers. Assay: immunoSEQ multiplex PCR; the TCRdb copy retains only in-frame clones and omits some. This sample carries some 150,000 clones, roughly 80% of them seen once, and the ten largest clones take 5.5% to 6%. Notes on this clone: Its target is unknown.

The CDR3 is 15 amino acids. V was pared by 1 base and J by 1 base, with 5 bases between. Germline V gives CDR1 SGHNT, CDR2 YENEEA. The study's findings and limits: Per published reports, the classifier diagnosed cytomegalovirus status with high specificity and sensitivity. Across donors, presence/absence analyses took sequencing depth to be roughly uniform.

The source is a young man in good health and CMV-seropositive. The J gene is TRBJ2-6, the V gene TRBV11-3; tentatively, D is TRBD2 (5 bases). The material sequenced was PBMCs. CDR3 sequence (DNA): TGTGCCAGCAGCTTAGGCGGGTCTGGGGCCAACGTCCTGACTTTC. Translating gives CASSLGGSGANVLTF.